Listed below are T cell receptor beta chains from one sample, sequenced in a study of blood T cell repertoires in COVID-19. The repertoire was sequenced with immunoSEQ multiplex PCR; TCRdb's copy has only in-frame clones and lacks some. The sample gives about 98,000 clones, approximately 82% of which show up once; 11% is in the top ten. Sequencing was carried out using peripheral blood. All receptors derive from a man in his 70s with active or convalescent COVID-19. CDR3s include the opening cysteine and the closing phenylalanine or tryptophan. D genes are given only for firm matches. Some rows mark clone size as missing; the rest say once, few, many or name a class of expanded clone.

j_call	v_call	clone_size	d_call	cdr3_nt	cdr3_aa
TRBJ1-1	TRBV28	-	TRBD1	TGTGCCAGCAGTTCCCCCAGGACAGGGTCCGGTAACACTGAAGCTTTCTTT	CASSSPRTGSGNTEAFF
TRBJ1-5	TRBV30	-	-	TGTGCCTGGAGTGTCTTCGGTGATAGCAATCAGCCCCAGCATTTT	CAWSVFGDSNQPQHF
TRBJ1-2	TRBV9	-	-	TGTGCCAGCAGCGTAGCAACCCATCGGGGCTATGGCTACACCTTC	CASSVATHRGYGYTF
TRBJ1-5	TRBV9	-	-	TGTGCCAGCAGCGTACAGCCAAAAGGCAGGGCTTCCAATCAGCCCCAGCATTTT	CASSVQPKGRASNQPQHF
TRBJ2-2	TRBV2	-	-	TGTGCCAGCAGTGTCGACAGGCTTGGCGGGGAGCTGTTTTTT	CASSVDRLGGELFF
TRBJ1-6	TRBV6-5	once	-	TGTGCCAGCAGACAGGGCCCCAATTCACCCCTCCACTTT	CASRQGPNSPLHF
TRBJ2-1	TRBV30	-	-	TGTGCCTGGGGGCGGGGGAGGACAGGGATAAGTAATGAGCAGTTCTTC	CAWGRGRTGISNEQFF
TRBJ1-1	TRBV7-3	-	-	TGTGCCAGCAGTTCGTACAGGTTAAACACTGAAGCTTTCTTT	CASSSYRLNTEAFF
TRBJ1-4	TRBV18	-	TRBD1	TGTGCCAGCTCACCGACAGGGGAGGGAGAAAAACTGTTTTTT	CASSPTGEGEKLFF
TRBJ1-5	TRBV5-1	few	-	TGCGCCAGCAGCTTTGAAGGGACAAATCAGCCCCAGCATTTT	CASSFEGTNQPQHF
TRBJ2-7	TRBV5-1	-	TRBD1	TGCGCCAGCGGACAGGCGTTCTCCTACGAGCAGTACTTC	CASGQAFSYEQYF
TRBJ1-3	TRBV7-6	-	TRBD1	TGTGCCAGCAGCTTAACAGGGGTAGGGAACACCATATATTTT	CASSLTGVGNTIYF
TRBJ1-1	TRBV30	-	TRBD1	TGTGCCTGGAGTGTAACGGGAGGGACAGCCAACACTGAAGCTTTCTTT	CAWSVTGGTANTEAFF
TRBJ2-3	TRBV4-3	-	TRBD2	TGCGCCAGCAGCCATTCTAGCGGGGGGGCGGCAGATACGCAGTATTTT	CASSHSSGGAADTQYF
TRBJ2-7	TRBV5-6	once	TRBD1	TGTGCCAGCAGCCGGGACAGACTATACGAGCAGTACTTC	CASSRDRLYEQYF
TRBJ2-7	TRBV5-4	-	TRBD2	TGTGCCAGCAGCTTGAGCGCTGGGGGGGTCTCCTACGAGCAGTACTTC	CASSLSAGGVSYEQYF
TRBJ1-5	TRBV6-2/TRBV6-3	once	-	TGTGCCAGCAGCCTTACAGGGAAGGGTCAGCCCCAGCATTTT	CASSLTGKGQPQHF
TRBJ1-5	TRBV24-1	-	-	TGTGCCACCAGCGAGGGCGGCAATCAGCCCCAGCATTTT	CATSEGGNQPQHF
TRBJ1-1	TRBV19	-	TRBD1	TGTGCCAGTAGAAGGGACAGGGTCTTGAACACTGAAGCTTTCTTT	CASRRDRVLNTEAFF
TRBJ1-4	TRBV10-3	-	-	TGTGCCATCAGTGAGGACAGAACTAATGAAAAACTGTTTTTT	CAISEDRTNEKLFF
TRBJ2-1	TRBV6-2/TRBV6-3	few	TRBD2	TGTGCCAGCAGCCACGGGAGGGTGCAGTTCTTC	CASSHGRVQFF
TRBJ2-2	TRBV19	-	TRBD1	TGTGCCAGTAGGCCCGGGACAGGAGGATACACCGGGGAGCTGTTTTTT	CASRPGTGGYTGELFF
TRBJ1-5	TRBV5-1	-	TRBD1	TGCGCCAGCAGCCTACATACAGGGGGCGGTCAGCCCCAGCATTTT	CASSLHTGGGQPQHF
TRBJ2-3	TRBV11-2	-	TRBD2	TGTGCCAGCAGCTTAATCTCCAGCGGGGGGCCTCGTAGTACGCAGTATTTT	CASSLISSGGPRSTQYF
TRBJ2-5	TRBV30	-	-	TGTGCCTGGAGTTACGGTGGTGGCCAAGAGACCCAGTACTTC	CAWSYGGGQETQYF
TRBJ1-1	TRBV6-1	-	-	TGTGCCAGCAGTGAAGTACGCGAGACTGAAGCTTTCTTT	CASSEVRETEAFF
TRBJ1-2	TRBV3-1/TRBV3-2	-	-	TGTGCCAGCAGCCAAGATGGGCGAGGCTACACCTTC	CASSQDGRGYTF
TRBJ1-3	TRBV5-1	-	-	TGCGCCAGCAGCTTGGCGGGGAGTAAGCTGGGAAACACCATATATTTT	CASSLAGSKLGNTIYF
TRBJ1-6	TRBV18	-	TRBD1	TGTGCCAGCTCACCGGGACAGGGAGTTTCACCCCTCCACTTT	CASSPGQGVSPLHF
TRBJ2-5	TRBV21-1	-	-	TGTGCCAGCAGCAGGCGGACTAGCGGGGGGACCCAAGAGACCCAGTACTTC	CASSRRTSGGTQETQYF
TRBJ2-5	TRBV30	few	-	TGTGCCCGAGATTCCAGGGGTGAGACCCAGTACTTC	CARDSRGETQYF
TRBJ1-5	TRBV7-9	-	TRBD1	TGTGCCAGCAGCTTAGGGACAGGGACCAATCAGCCCCAGCATTTT	CASSLGTGTNQPQHF
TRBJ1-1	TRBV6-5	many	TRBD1	TGTGCCAGCAGTTTGGGACAGTACACTGAAGCTTTCTTT	CASSLGQYTEAFF
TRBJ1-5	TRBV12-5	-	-	TGTGCTAGTGTTTGGGACACAAATCAGCCCCAGCATTTT	CASVWDTNQPQHF
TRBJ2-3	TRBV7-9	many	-	TGTGCCAGCAGCCACTCCCAGAGGCGGGGTGCAGATACGCAGTATTTT	CASSHSQRRGADTQYF
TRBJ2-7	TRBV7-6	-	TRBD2	TGTGCCAGCAGCTTAGCGGGACTAGCCCACGAGCAGTACTTC	CASSLAGLAHEQYF
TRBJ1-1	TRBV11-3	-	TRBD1	TGTGCCAGCAGCTTCTCACAGGGGCATCGGAACACTGAAGCTTTCTTT	CASSFSQGHRNTEAFF
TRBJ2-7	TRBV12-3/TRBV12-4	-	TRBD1	TGTGCCAGCAGTTTGACAGGGCTCGAGCAGTACTTC	CASSLTGLEQYF
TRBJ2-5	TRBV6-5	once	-	TGTGCCAGCAGTCGACAGGCTCTAAGGGAGACCCAGTACTTC	CASSRQALRETQYF
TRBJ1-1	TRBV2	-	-	TGTGCCAGCAGTGAAAGGGGGGGCGTTGCTTTCTTT	CASSERGGVAFF
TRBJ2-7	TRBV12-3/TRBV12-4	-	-	TGTGCCAGCAGTTTAGACGGGGACTACGAGCAGTACTTC	CASSLDGDYEQYF
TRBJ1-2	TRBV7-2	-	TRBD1	TGTGCCAGCAGCCCAGGACCGAGGGGGCGCGGCTATGGCTACACCTTC	CASSPGPRGRGYGYTF
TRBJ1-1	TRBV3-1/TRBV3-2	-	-	TGTGCCAGCAGCCAAGGGGGAAGGGGCTCTGCTTTCTTT	CASSQGGRGSAFF
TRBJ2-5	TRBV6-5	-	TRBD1	TGTGCCAGCACCAGGACAGGTCATCAGACCCAGTACTTC	CASTRTGHQTQYF
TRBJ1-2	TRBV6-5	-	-	TGTGCCAGCAGTTCCCAGGGTGGGGCATATGGCTACACCTTC	CASSSQGGAYGYTF
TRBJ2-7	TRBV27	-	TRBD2	TGTGCCAGCAGTTTAGGGAGGGGCTACGAGCAGTACTTC	CASSLGRGYEQYF
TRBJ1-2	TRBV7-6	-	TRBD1	TGTGCCAGCAGCCCCCGCCGGTTTGGACAGGGGGCGCGAGGCTACACCTTC	CASSPRRFGQGARGYTF
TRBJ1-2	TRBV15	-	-	TGTGCCACCAGCAGAGATTACCTATTTGGCTACACCTTC	CATSRDYLFGYTF
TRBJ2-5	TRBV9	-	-	TGTGCCAGCAGCCCCAGGGTCAGAGGAGAGACCCAGTACTTC	CASSPRVRGETQYF
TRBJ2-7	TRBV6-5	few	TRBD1	TGTGCCAGCAGACCGGGACAGGTTTTCTCCTACGAGCAGTACTTC	CASRPGQVFSYEQYF
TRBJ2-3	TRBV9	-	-	TGTGCCAGCAGCGTGCGGGCGGGGGCGGTCACAGATACGCAGTATTTT	CASSVRAGAVTDTQYF
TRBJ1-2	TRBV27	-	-	TGTGCCAGCGGCCTTACCAGACTCCATGCCTATGGCTACACCTTC	CASGLTRLHAYGYTF
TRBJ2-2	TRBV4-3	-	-	TGCGCCAGCAGCCAAGAGCAGGGTACGAACACCGGGGAGCTGTTTTTT	CASSQEQGTNTGELFF
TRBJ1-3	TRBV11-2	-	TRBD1	TGTGCCAGCAGCTTAGGCAGGGGGCGAGACACCATATATTTT	CASSLGRGRDTIYF
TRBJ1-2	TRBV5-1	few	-	TGCGCCAGCAGGGCGGGCAACGAAGGCGGCACCTTC	CASRAGNEGGTF
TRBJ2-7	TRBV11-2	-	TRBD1	TGTGCCAGCAGCCTACAGGGACAGGGGGGGTACGAGCAGTACTTC	CASSLQGQGGYEQYF
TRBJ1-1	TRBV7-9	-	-	TGTGCCAGCAATTTGGTGGGGGGGCCCACTGAAGCTTTCTTT	CASNLVGGPTEAFF